The 21 T cell receptor beta chains below come from one sample, sequenced in a study of cytomegalovirus exposure and HLA in healthy donors. The study ran its PCR with 60 Vbeta and 13 Jbeta primers. The table came from immunoSEQ multiplex PCR; TCRdb's copy has only in-frame clones and leaves some out. This sample has some 160,000 clones, with about three quarters found just once. Sequencing was performed on PBMCs. The source of these receptors is a woman aged 25 to 39 in good health and CMV-seronegative.

This chain joins TRBV19 and TRBJ1-6; 8 bases fit TRBD1. Trimming at V came to 2 bases and at J to 8 bases, leaving 8 bases not matched to a gene. Germline lookup yields CDR1 LNHDA and CDR2 SQIVND (reference sequence). The CDR3 spans 16 residues. The CDR3 DNA reads as TGTGCCAGTAGTATAACTAGGACAGGGCTGGATTCACCCCTCCACTTT. Protein: CASSITRTGLDSPLHF.

The V gene is TRBV4-2, the J gene TRBJ1-1; 9 nucleotides agree with TRBD1. Germline lookup yields CDR1 LGHNA and CDR2 YNFKEQ. The trim removed 2 bases at V and 5 bases at J, leaving 6 bases unmatched. The CDR3 totals 15 residues. The CDR3 region has the DNA TGTGCCAGCAGCCAATCGGGACAGGGCCTAACTGAAGCTTTCTTT. It yields the protein CASSQSGQGLTEAFF.

The chain recombines TRBV6-1 with TRBJ1-2; no clear D gene. The V gene's germline CDR1 is MNHNS and CDR2 SASEGT. CDR3 length: 13 residues. The ends were cut back, 6 bases at V and 8 bases at J, with 16 bases in the middle. The CDR3: CASSREVRVGYTF. The CDR3, as DNA: TGTGCCAGCAGCCGGGAGGTTCGGGTAGGCTACACCTTC.

The V call is TRBV11-2, the J call TRBJ2-1, with 7 nucleotides matching TRBD2. CDR3 length: 14 residues. The J segment lost 8 bases and the V segment lost 1 base, leaving 5 bases of the junction unmatched. Germline V lookup: CDR1 SGHAT, CDR2 FQNNGV. The CDR3 region has the DNA TGTGCCAGCAGCTTAGTGGGGGGGGGTGATGAGCAGTTCTTC. This encodes CASSLVGGGDEQFF.

The chain combines TRBV11-2 with TRBJ1-2; 8 bases match TRBD1. CDR3 length: 15 residues. Germline V gene sequence: CDR1 SGHAT, CDR2 FQNNGV. V lost 2 bases to trimming and J lost 2 bases; unmatched junction nucleotides: 4. In DNA form, the CDR3 reads TGTGCCAGCAGCTTATTCAGGGACAGGAACTATGGCTACACCTTC. Protein: CASSLFRDRNYGYTF.

The chain has TRBV6-1 and TRBJ2-5; TRBD2 matches at 10 bases. The J call may be faulty, since TRBJ2-7 better matches the DNA end. Germline assignment: CDR1 MNHNS and CDR2 SASEGT. The CDR3 is made up of 13 amino acids. The CDR3 DNA follows: TGTGCCAGCGGGACTAGCGAAACCTACGAGCAGTACTTC. It yields the protein CASGTSETYEQYF.

CDR3 nucleotide sequence: TGTGCCAGCAGTGACGTAGCGGGGGCAGAGACCCAGTACTTC. This codes for CASSDVAGAETQYF. V is TRBV2 and J is TRBJ2-5; 9 bases match TRBD2. J was trimmed by 4 bases and V by 3 bases; bases with no gene match: 3. Per germline, CDR1 SNHLY and CDR2 FYNNEI. This CDR3 spans 14 amino acids.

The J gene is TRBJ1-6, the V gene TRBV7-9; D remains ambiguous. Trimming took 0 bases from V and 6 from J, leaving 6 bases between them. Germline V gene sequence: CDR1 SEHNR, CDR2 FQNEAQ (reference sequence). The CDR3 has 14 residues. This chain's CDR3 is CASSLAHPNSPLHF. The CDR3 DNA reads as TGTGCCAGCAGCTTAGCCCATCCTAATTCACCCCTCCACTTT. The full variable domain, with the rest looked up from reference TRBV7-9 and TRBJ1-6, is DTGVSQNPRHKITKRGQNVTFRCDPISEHNRLYWYRQTLGQGPEFLTYFQNEAQLEKSRLLSDRFSAERPKGSFSTLEIQRTEQGDSAMYLCASSLAHPNSPLHFGNGTRLTVT.

This rearrangement joins TRBV19 to TRBJ2-7, with 7 bases identical to TRBD2. The germline CDR1 and CDR2 sequences are LNHDA and SQIVND (reference sequence). The CDR3 loop spans 14 amino acids. Trimming cost V 3 bases and J 3 bases; bases outside gene matches: 5. CDR3: CASSIGWEGYEQYF. The CDR3 region has the DNA TGTGCCAGTAGTATCGGTTGGGAGGGCTACGAGCAGTACTTC.

The chain recombines TRBV2 with TRBJ1-4; TRBD1 matches 7 bases. There are 16 residues in the CDR3. V lost 6 bases and J lost 0; bases outside the gene matches: 7. CDR1 is SNHLY, CDR2 FYNNEI, per germline. In DNA, the CDR3 is TGTGCCAGCAGACGGGACAGCGGAGCAACTAATGAAAAACTGTTTTTT. It translates to CASRRDSGATNEKLFF.

The chain combines TRBV18 with TRBJ1-4; D is perhaps TRBD1 (5 bases). The CDR3 has 15 residues. Looked up from germline, CDR1 is KGHSH and CDR2 is LQKENI. V was clipped by 5 bases and J by 7 bases, with 17 bases between them. The CDR3 is CASSAMGGRGEKLFF. The CDR3 bases are TGTGCCAGCTCAGCGATGGGGGGAAGAGGTGAAAAACTGTTTTTT.

The chain couples TRBV2 to TRBJ1-1; D is possibly TRBD1 (5 bases). In germline, CDR1 is SNHLY, CDR2 FYNNEI. The CDR3 loop spans 12 amino acids. The CDR3 protein is CVYGGENTEAFF. CDR3 in DNA: TGTGTTTATGGGGGGGAGAACACTGAAGCTTTCTTT.

The J gene is TRBJ2-7, the V gene TRBV27; TRBD2 matches 7 bases. CDR3 length: 16 amino acids. Trimming cost V 8 bases and J 0 bases; bases outside gene matches: 13. Germline V gene sequence: CDR1 MNHEY, CDR2 SMNVEV (reference sequence). The CDR3 sequence is CASRTPSGAYSYEQYF. The CDR3 DNA sequence: TGTGCCAGCCGAACCCCCAGCGGGGCGTACTCCTACGAGCAGTACTTC.

This clone was observed a few times. This sequence joins TRBV5-1 and TRBJ2-1; D is unclear. CDR3 length: 15 amino acids. The V and J ends lost 2 bases and 0 bases respectively, with 9 bases between them. Germline V gene data show CDR1 as SGHRS and CDR2 as YFSETQ. The CDR3 nucleotides are TGCGCCAGCAGCTTTACCGCGAGCTCCTACAATGAGCAGTTCTTC. Its protein is CASSFTASSYNEQFF.

CDR3 loop: CASSLASPGRGREAFF. CDR3 sequence (DNA): TGTGCCAGCAGCTTAGCCTCCCCCGGAAGGGGCCGAGAAGCTTTCTTT. The chain recombines TRBV7-2 with TRBJ1-1, with D possibly matching TRBD1 (5 bases). CDR1 and CDR2 (germline): SGHTA, FQGNSA. The CDR3 totals 16 residues. Between the trimmed V and J ends, which lost 0 bases and 8 bases, there was a span of 19 bases.

Only a few counts were recorded for this clone. The V and J genes are TRBV7-9 and TRBJ2-3; 7 bases are a match to TRBD2. Germline V gene sequence: CDR1 SEHNR, CDR2 FQNEAQ (reference sequence). After removal of 0 bases from V and 4 bases from J, the junction contained 4 bases not matched to a gene. This CDR3 comprises 15 residues. The CDR3 DNA reads TGTGCCAGCAGCTTAGCTGAGGGAGGGCCAGATACGCAGTATTTT. Translation: CASSLAEGGPDTQYF.

The sample holds one count of this clone. The chain is built from TRBV5-1 and TRBJ1-4, with D unresolved. The CDR3 totals 15 residues. Germline V CDR1 and CDR2: SGHRS, YFSETQ. V was clipped by 0 bases and J by 5 bases, with 11 bases between them. Here the CDR3 DNA reads TGCGCCAGCAGCTTGGGAGGGATTGGGAATGAAAAACTGTTTTTT. Translating gives CASSLGGIGNEKLFF.

This clone was detected only once. The chain employs TRBV19 and TRBJ1-4, with a tentative D call TRBD1 (5 bases). Trimming removed 6 bases from V and 5 bases from J, with 13 bases in between. The CDR3 length is 14 residues. The V gene's germline CDR1 is LNHDA and CDR2 SQIVND (reference sequence). The CDR3 DNA follows: TGTGCCAGTAGCCCACAGGTCCTCAATGAAAAACTGTTTTTT. As protein: CASSPQVLNEKLFF.

The chain carries TRBV13 and TRBJ2-2; 10 nucleotides agree with TRBD2. The CDR3 covers 15 residues. J gave up 6 bases and V 5 bases, and 6 bases lay outside the gene matches. CDR1 is PRHDT and CDR2 is FYEKMQ in the germline V gene (reference sequence). This CDR3 is CASSPSGGAPGELFF. CDR3 DNA: TGTGCCAGCAGCCCAAGCGGGGGGGCCCCCGGGGAGCTGTTTTTT. Using reference TRBV13 and TRBJ2-2 for the parts outside the CDR3, the full variable domain is AAGVIQSPRHLIKEKRETATLKCYPIPRHDTVYWYQQGPGQDPQFLISFYEKMQSDKGSIPDRFSAQQFSDYHSELNMSSLELGDSALYFCASSPSGGAPGELFFGEGSRLTVL.

The CDR3 sequence is CASSSRLVQETQYF. CDR3 in DNA: TGTGCCAGCAGTTCCCGACTAGTCCAAGAGACCCAGTACTTC. The chain is built from TRBV28 and TRBJ2-5; D may be TRBD2 (6 bases). V lost 4 bases to trimming and J lost 1 base, with 10 bases between them. The CDR3 covers 14 residues. CDR1 is MDHEN, CDR2 SYDVKM, per germline.

This clone was observed a handful of times. The chain links TRBV18 to TRBJ2-4; 11 bases map to TRBD2. CDR3 size: 18 residues. CDR1 and CDR2 (germline): KGHSH, LQKENI. V lost 6 bases to trimming and J lost 0 bases; unmatched junction nucleotides: 10. The CDR3 DNA sequence: TGTGCCAGCTCGCCGACTAGCGGGGATCTCCTAGCCAAAAACATTCAGTACTTC. Translating it yields CASSPTSGDLLAKNIQYF. Together with reference TRBV18 and TRBJ2-4, the CDR3 gives the full variable domain: NAGVMQNPRHLVRRRGQEARLRCSPMKGHSHVYWYRQLPEEGLKFMVYLQKENIIDESGMPKERFSAEFPKEGPSILRIQQVVRGDSAAYFCASSPTSGDLLAKNIQYFGAGTRLSVL.